This T cell receptor (beta chain) was found in a study of blood T cell repertoires in COVID-19. In the study overall: T cells, B-cell-depleted T cells, or PBMCs supplied cDNA or gDNA.

Between the trimmed V and J ends, which lost 2 bases and 4 bases, there was a span of 18 bases. This CDR3 spans 16 amino acids. Germline V lookup: CDR1 SGHRS, CDR2 YFSETQ. This table comes from immunoSEQ multiplex PCR, and its TCRdb copy is limited to in-frame clones, with some not included. The repertoire holds fewer than 200,000 clones, with roughly 84% as singletons. Participant ages covered roughly 18 to 89 years across 20 to 30 US areas. Participants in the exposed group had met a COVID-19 case in the 2 weeks before joining the study. Sequencing input: PBMCs or T cells enriched from blood (not recorded which). This chain links TRBV5-1 with TRBJ1-1; weak D call: TRBD1 (5 bases). This sequence was found in a woman aged 25 to 39 who had been exposed to COVID-19. CDR3 sequence (DNA): TGCGCCAGCAGCTTACCGAAGGGGATTTTTGGCACTGAAGCTTTCTTT. Translation gives CASSLPKGIFGTEAFF.